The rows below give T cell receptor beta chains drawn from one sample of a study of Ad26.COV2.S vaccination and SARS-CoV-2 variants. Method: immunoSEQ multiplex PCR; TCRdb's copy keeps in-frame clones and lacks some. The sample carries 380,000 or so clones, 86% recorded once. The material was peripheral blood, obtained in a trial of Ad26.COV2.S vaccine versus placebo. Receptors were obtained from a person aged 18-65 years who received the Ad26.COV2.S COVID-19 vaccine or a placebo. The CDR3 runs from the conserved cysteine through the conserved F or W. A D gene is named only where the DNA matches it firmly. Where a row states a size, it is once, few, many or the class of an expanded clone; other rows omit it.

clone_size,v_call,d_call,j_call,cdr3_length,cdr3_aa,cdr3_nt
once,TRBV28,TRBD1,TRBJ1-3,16,CASVPGTGGSGNTIYF,TGTGCCAGCGTTCCGGGGACAGGGGGTTCTGGAAACACCATATATTTT
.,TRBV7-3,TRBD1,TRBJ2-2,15,CASAQGTKNTGELFF,TGTGCCAGCGCACAGGGGACGAAGAACACCGGGGAGCTGTTTTTT
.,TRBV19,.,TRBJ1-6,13,CASSTGRNSPLHF,TGTGCCAGTTCGACAGGACGGAATTCACCCCTCCACTTT
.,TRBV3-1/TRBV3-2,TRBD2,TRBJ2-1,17,CASSQEDGLAGCNEQFF,TGTGCCAGCAGCCAAGAAGATGGACTAGCGGGATGTAATGAGCAGTTCTTC
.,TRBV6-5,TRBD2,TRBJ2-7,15,CASRLIAGGSYEQYF,TGTGCCAGCAGATTAATAGCGGGGGGCTCCTACGAGCAGTACTTC
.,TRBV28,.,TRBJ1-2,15,CASSFQGPTNYGYTF,TGTGCCAGCAGTTTCCAAGGGCCCACCAACTATGGCTACACCTTC
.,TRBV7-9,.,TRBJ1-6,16,CASSLGGGDGNSPLHF,TGTGCCAGCAGCTTAGGAGGGGGGGATGGAAATTCACCCCTCCACTTT
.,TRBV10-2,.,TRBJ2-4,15,CASRGGTGDKNIQYF,TGCGCCAGCAGGGGGGGTACAGGGGACAAAAACATTCAGTACTTC
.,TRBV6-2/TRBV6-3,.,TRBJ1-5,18,CASSYSNTGRVSNQPQHF,TGTGCCAGCAGTTACTCGAATACAGGGAGGGTGAGCAATCAGCCCCAGCATTTT
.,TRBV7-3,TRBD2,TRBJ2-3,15,CASSPGGPGGDTQYF,TGTGCCAGCAGCCCGGGAGGTCCGGGAGGAGATACGCAGTATTTT
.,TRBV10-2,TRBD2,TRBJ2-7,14,CASSTGTSGYEQYF,TGCGCCAGCAGTACCGGGACTAGCGGCTACGAGCAGTACTTC
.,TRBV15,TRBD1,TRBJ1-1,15,CATSRQTGGNTEAFF,TGTGCCACCAGCAGACAGACAGGGGGGAACACTGAAGCTTTCTTT
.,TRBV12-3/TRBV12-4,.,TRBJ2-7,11,CASSLTYEQYF,TGTGCCAGCAGTTTGACCTACGAGCAGTACTTC
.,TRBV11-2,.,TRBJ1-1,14,CASSLDLLNTEAFF,TGTGCCAGCAGCTTGGACCTACTGAACACTGAAGCTTTCTTT
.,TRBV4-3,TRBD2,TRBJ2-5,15,CASSQELSGEGTQYF,TGCGCCAGCAGCCAAGAGTTGAGCGGGGAAGGGACCCAGTACTTC
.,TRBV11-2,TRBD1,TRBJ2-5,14,CASSFRGRSETQYF,TGTGCCAGCAGCTTCAGGGGGCGCTCAGAGACCCAGTACTTC
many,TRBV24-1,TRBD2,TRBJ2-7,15,CATSDPAGGTYEQYF,TGTGCCACCAGTGATCCAGCGGGGGGGACCTACGAGCAGTACTTC
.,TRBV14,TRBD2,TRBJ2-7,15,CASSHRLAGVYEQYF,TGTGCCAGCAGCCATCGACTAGCGGGAGTCTACGAGCAGTACTTC
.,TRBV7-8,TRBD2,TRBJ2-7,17,CASRRRGGPEAQYEQYF,TGTGCCAGCAGACGGCGCGGGGGACCCGAGGCCCAATACGAGCAGTACTTC
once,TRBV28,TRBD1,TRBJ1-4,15,CASSAPGQGSEKLFF,TGTGCCAGCAGTGCCCCGGGACAGGGGAGTGAAAAACTGTTTTTT
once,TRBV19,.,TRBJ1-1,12,CASSKQGGEAFF,TGTGCCAGTTCGAAGCAGGGCGGTGAAGCTTTCTTT
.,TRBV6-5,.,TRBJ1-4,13,CASRQGQGEKLFF,TGTGCCAGCAGACAGGGCCAGGGGGAAAAACTGTTTTTT
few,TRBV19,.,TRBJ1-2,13,CASSIKINYGYTF,TGTGCCAGTAGTATTAAGATTAACTATGGCTACACCTTC
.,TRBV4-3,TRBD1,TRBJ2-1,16,CASSQDPRTGLNEQFF,TGCGCCAGCAGCCAAGATCCGAGGACAGGGCTCAATGAGCAGTTCTTC
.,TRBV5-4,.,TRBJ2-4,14,CASSLQGAKNIQYF,TGTGCCAGCAGCCTTCAGGGGGCCAAAAACATTCAGTACTTC
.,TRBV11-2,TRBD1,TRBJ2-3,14,CASSQGQGWDTQYF,TGTGCCAGCAGCCAAGGACAGGGGTGGGATACGCAGTATTTT
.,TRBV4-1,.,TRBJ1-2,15,CASSPRTAQNYGYTF,TGCGCCAGCAGCCCCCGGACAGCCCAAAACTATGGCTACACCTTC
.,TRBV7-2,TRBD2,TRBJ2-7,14,CASSTGTSGSEQYF,TGTGCCAGCAGCACCGGGACTAGCGGGAGTGAGCAGTACTTC
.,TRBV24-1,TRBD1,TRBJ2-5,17,CATSDPRQGVAGGSQYF,TGTGCCACCAGTGACCCCAGACAGGGGGTGGCCGGGGGGTCCCAGTACTTC
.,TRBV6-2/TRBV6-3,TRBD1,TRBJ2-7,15,CASSPRWDSFYEQYF,TGTGCCAGCAGCCCGCGGTGGGACAGTTTCTACGAGCAGTACTTC
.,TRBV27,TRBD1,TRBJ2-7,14,CASFPGGRSYEQYF,TGTGCCAGTTTCCCAGGGGGAAGGTCCTACGAGCAGTACTTC
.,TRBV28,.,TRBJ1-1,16,CASSLIRATGVTEAFF,TGTGCCAGCAGTTTGATCCGGGCGACCGGCGTCACTGAAGCTTTCTTT
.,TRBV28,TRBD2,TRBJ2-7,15,CASSLLRERSYEQYF,TGTGCCAGCAGTCTTTTGCGGGAGCGGTCCTACGAGCAGTACTTC
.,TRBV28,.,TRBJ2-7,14,CATTPWDIHYEQYF,TGTGCCACCACCCCCTGGGACATTCACTACGAGCAGTACTTC
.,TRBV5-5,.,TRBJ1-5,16,CASSLNPGLVNQPQHF,TGTGCCAGCAGCTTGAATCCAGGGTTAGTTAATCAGCCCCAGCATTTT
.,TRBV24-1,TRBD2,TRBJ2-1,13,CATSDLAVNEQFF,TGTGCCACCAGTGATCTAGCGGTAAATGAGCAGTTCTTC
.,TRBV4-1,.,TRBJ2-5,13,CASSQRVQETQYF,TGCGCCAGCAGCCAGCGGGTACAAGAGACCCAGTACTTC
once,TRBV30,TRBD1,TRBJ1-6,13,CAWVDRVNSPLHF,TGTGCCTGGGTTGACAGGGTTAATTCACCCCTCCACTTT
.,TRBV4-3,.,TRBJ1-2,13,CASSRSGAGGYTF,TGCGCCAGCAGTCGCTCAGGGGCAGGGGGCTACACCTTC
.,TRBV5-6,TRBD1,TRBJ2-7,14,CASSWWDRSYEQYF,TGTGCCAGCAGCTGGTGGGACAGGTCCTACGAGCAGTACTTC
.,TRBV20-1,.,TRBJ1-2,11,CSASREYGYTF,TGCAGTGCTAGCAGGGAATATGGCTACACCTTC
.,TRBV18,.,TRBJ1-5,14,CASSPPGAGQPQHF,TGTGCCAGCTCACCTCCGGGGGCAGGGCAGCCCCAGCATTTT
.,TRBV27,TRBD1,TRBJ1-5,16,CASSLSRTGGNQPQHF,TGTGCCAGCAGTTTATCTAGGACAGGGGGCAATCAGCCCCAGCATTTT
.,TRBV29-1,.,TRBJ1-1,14,CSARTGSRHTEAFF,TGCAGCGCCCGGACGGGTTCCCGGCATACTGAAGCTTTCTTT
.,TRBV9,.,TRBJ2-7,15,CASSVGGGGAYEQYF,TGTGCCAGCAGCGTAGGCGGAGGGGGCGCATACGAGCAGTACTTC
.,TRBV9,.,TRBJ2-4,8,CARLAQYF,TGTGCCAGGCTGGCTCAGTACTTC
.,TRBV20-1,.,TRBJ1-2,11,CSAYEDYGYTF,TGCAGTGCTTACGAGGACTATGGCTACACCTTC
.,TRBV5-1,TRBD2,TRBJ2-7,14,CASQESGSSNEQYF,TGCGCCAGCCAGGAAAGCGGGAGTAGCAACGAGCAGTACTTC
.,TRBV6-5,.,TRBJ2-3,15,CASSYRLGAQITQYF,TGTGCCAGCAGCTACCGGCTAGGGGCTCAGATTACGCAGTATTTT